The 11 T cell receptor beta chains below all came from one sample that was sequenced in a study of T cells expressing NK-cell markers. TCRdb re-called the 5' RACE reads and gives one entry per CDR3 protein, without DNA. This table lists about 380,000 distinct CDR3 sequences. Sequenced input: blood T cells: a sorted CD56 or NKG2C T cell subset, CD4+ or CD8+ T cells, or bulk PBMC T cells (not recorded which). The receptors were gathered from a man aged 18 to 69 in good health.

The V call is TRBV20-1, the J call TRBJ2-3; the TCRdb D gene call, TRBD2, has no DNA to confirm it. Germline V gene lookup returns CDR1 DFQATT and CDR2 SNEGSKA (reference sequence). The CDR3 extends over 15 amino acids. CDR3: CSALARVAGWDTQYF.

The CDR3 loop reads CASSSRQLSGANVLTF. The genes are TRBV12-3 or TRBV12-4 and TRBJ2-6; with no DNA, the TCRdb D assignment of TRBD1 cannot be verified. The CDR3 runs to 16 residues.

The chain is built from TRBV2 and TRBJ2-3; TCRdb's assignment of TRBD1 cannot be checked, as there is no DNA. Per germline, CDR1 SNHLY and CDR2 FYNNEI. The CDR3 sequence is 16 residues long. Here the CDR3 reads CASSEARGGSTDTQYF.

The chain is built from TRBV2 and TRBJ2-3; TCRdb calls TRBD1, which cannot be checked without DNA. Germline loops: CDR1 SNHLY, CDR2 FYNNEI. The CDR3 runs to 15 residues. The CDR3 sequence: CATMQQGVGTDTQYF.

This chain links TRBV2 with TRBJ1-1; the TCRdb call, TRBD1, lacks DNA for checking. The CDR3 spans 18 residues. The germline CDR1 and CDR2 sequences are SNHLY and FYNNEI. CDR3 protein: CASSVGTGSFPLNTEAFF.

CDR3 protein: CASRISRASTDTQYF. The chain couples TRBV6-1 to TRBJ2-3. CDR3 length: 15 residues. Germline CDR1 MNHNS, CDR2 SASEGT.

V is TRBV6-2 or TRBV6-3 and J is TRBJ2-1. The CDR3 extends over 13 amino acids. CDR1 MNHEY and CDR2 SVGEGT come from the germline V gene. The chain's CDR3 is CASSYDFPREQFF.

The V and J genes are TRBV6-2 or TRBV6-3 and TRBJ2-7. The CDR3 runs to 16 residues. The V gene's germline CDR1 is MNHEY and CDR2 SVGEGT. The CDR3 sequence: CASSRPGRIPSYEQYF.

This sequence joins TRBV11-2 and TRBJ2-1; TCRdb's D gene call, TRBD2, goes unchecked for lack of DNA. The V gene's germline CDR1 is SGHAT and CDR2 FQNNGV. The CDR3 covers 17 residues. This CDR3 reads CASSGMGLAGGINEQFF.

V is TRBV2 and J is TRBJ1-5. Germline CDR1 is SNHLY and CDR2 is FYNNEI. The CDR3 runs to 14 residues. The CDR3 protein is CASRAGGTKKPQHF.

V gene TRBV3-1 combines with J gene TRBJ2-3; TCRdb gives TRBD1 as the D gene, but with no DNA this cannot be confirmed. There are 15 residues in the CDR3. Germline CDR1 and CDR2: LGHDT and YNNKEL (reference sequence). The CDR3 sequence is CASSQRGMGTDTQYF.